The 24 T cell receptor beta chains below were found in one sample sequenced in a study of regulatory T cells in long-lasting Graves disease. Noted time point: newly diagnosed GD, antithyroid drugs for less than 3 months. The TCR library used RNA extracted from PBMCs. Arm-PCR of CDR3 regions and iRepertoire HTBI primers were used to build TCR beta libraries. MiXCR, applied by TCRdb to the multiplex PCR reads, yields one record per CDR3 protein. The sample has roughly 250,000 distinct CDR3 sequences, around 18% seen once. The same sample was also used in a study of T cells in Graves' hyperthyroidism and ophthalmopathy.

Sequenced here: peripheral blood mononuclear cells (PBMCs), sampled at new diagnosis, from a patient treated with antithyroid drugs. Source of these receptors: a woman in her thirties with Graves disease.

This clonotype has ten or more counts. This rearrangement joins TRBV9 to TRBJ1-3; no definite D call. With 0 bases removed from V and 2 bases from J, the gap between germline ends came to 12 bases. The germline V gene encodes CDR1 SGDLS and CDR2 YYNGEE. The CDR3 contains 16 residues. The CDR3 DNA reads as TGTGCCAGCAGCGTAGGTGAGACATTGACTGGAAACACCATATATTTT. Its translation is CASSVGETLTGNTIYF.

This chain joins TRBV19 and TRBJ1-2; tentatively, D is TRBD1 (5 bases). The V gene's germline CDR1 is LNHDA and CDR2 SQIVND (reference sequence). This CDR3 is built from 15 residues. The V end lost 0 bases, the J end lost 4 bases, and 12 bases lay between the germline ends. The CDR3 DNA is TGTGCCAGTAGTATAGATTCTGGGACGGCCTATGGCTACACCTTC. Protein product: CASSIDSGTAYGYTF.

Points on this clonotype: A read error may produce the germline difference seen at one junction end. This chain joins TRBV14 and TRBJ1-5; a possible D gene is TRBD1 (5 bases). Germline V gene sequence: CDR1 SGHDN, CDR2 FVKESK. The CDR3 totals 14 residues. In nucleotides, the CDR3 is TGTGCCAGCAGCCAAGTGGGGGGGAATCCGCCCCAGCATTTT. Its protein product is CASSQVGGNPPQHF.

The chain joins TRBV2 to TRBJ2-3, with D perhaps TRBD2 (6 bases). The V and J ends lost 4 bases and 3 bases respectively, with 11 bases between them. The CDR3 sequence is 14 residues long. The germline CDR1 and CDR2 sequences are SNHLY and FYNNEI. This CDR3 reads CASSVRLGTDTQYF. The CDR3 DNA reads as TGTGCCAGCAGTGTGAGACTAGGGACAGATACGCAGTATTTT.

This clonotype showed up many times. The chain employs TRBV19 and TRBJ1-2; D not resolved. This CDR3 spans 14 amino acids. Germline V gives CDR1 LNHDA, CDR2 SQIVND (reference sequence). V was shortened by 4 bases and J by 3 bases, with 12 bases between the two germline ends. CDR3 sequence (DNA): TGTGCCAGTAGTACCAGAGGGTCGGACTATGGCTACACCTTC. Encoded protein: CASSTRGSDYGYTF.

This sequence joins TRBV7-2 and TRBJ2-2; TRBD2 is a possible D gene (7 bases). Germline lookup yields CDR1 SGHTA and CDR2 FQGNSA. This CDR3 spans 15 amino acids. V lost 3 bases, J lost 3 bases, and 11 bases lay in between. CDR3 nucleotide sequence: TGTGCCAGCAGCTTGGGGGGGCGAGACACCGGGGAGCTGTTTTTT. Translated, it gives CASSLGGRDTGELFF.

This clonotype was detected many times. V gene TRBV9 combines with J gene TRBJ2-3, with 8 bases aligning to TRBD2. V gave up 0 bases and J gave up 4 bases; unmatched junction bases: 7. Looked up from germline, CDR1 is SGDLS and CDR2 is YYNGEE. CDR3 length equals 16 residues. The CDR3 loop is CASSVGGSGVSDTQYF. The CDR3 nucleotides read TGTGCCAGCAGCGTAGGGGGTAGCGGGGTCTCAGATACGCAGTATTTT. The whole variable domain, filled in from reference TRBV9 and TRBJ2-3, reads DSGVTQTPKHLITATGQRVTLRCSPRSGDLSVYWYQQSLDQGLQFLIQYYNGEERAKGNILERFSAQQFPDLHSELNLSSLELGDSALYFCASSVGGSGVSDTQYFGPGTRLTVL.

This clonotype was seen a handful of times. A much bigger clone sits one base away, suggesting this may be a read error. The CDR3 end shows no conserved phenylalanine or tryptophan, and so a read error is likely. This chain connects TRBV13 to TRBJ2-5, with 7 nucleotides matching TRBD2. Germline trimming cut 5 bases from V and 1 base from J; bases unmatched to any gene: 13. The CDR3 consists of 17 residues. CDR1 and CDR2 (germline): PRHDT, FYEKMQ (reference sequence). This chain's CDR3 is CASSPTRASGGQETQYL. The CDR3 region has the DNA TGTGCCAGCAGCCCCACCCGGGCTAGCGGCGGCCAAGAGACCCAGTACCTC.

This clonotype was picked up many times. This chain joins TRBV19 and TRBJ1-5, with D unresolved. The CDR3 is made up of 13 amino acids. CDR1 is LNHDA and CDR2 is SQIVND in the germline V gene (reference sequence). Trimming cost V 5 bases and J 3 bases, with 8 bases left between them. The CDR3 protein is CASSVRNNQPQHF. DNA for the CDR3: TGTGCCAGTAGTGTAAGGAACAATCAGCCCCAGCATTTT.

This clonotype was counted ten times or more. The V call is TRBV7-3, the J call TRBJ2-3; D may be TRBD2 (6 bases). Germline V lookup: CDR1 SGHTA, CDR2 FQGTGA. V dropped 5 bases and J dropped 4 bases, with 13 bases sitting between them. The CDR3 has 14 residues. Here the CDR3 reads CASSRASGADTQYF. Written as DNA, the CDR3 is TGTGCCAGCAGCCGGGCCTCGGGGGCAGATACGCAGTATTTT.

In its sample, this clonotype was seen many times. The chain employs TRBV6-1 and TRBJ1-1, with D uncertain. V lost 6 bases to trimming and J lost 3 bases, with 11 bases between them. CDR1 is MNHNS, CDR2 SASEGT, per germline. The length of the CDR3 is 13 residues. The CDR3 here is CASRAGLYTEAFF. CDR3 bases: TGTGCCAGCAGAGCCGGGCTATACACTGAAGCTTTCTTT.

At least ten counts were recorded for this clonotype. This chain links TRBV20-1 with TRBJ2-7; D is uncertain. V lost 4 bases, J lost 7 bases, and 17 bases lay in between. From germline, CDR1 is DFQATT and CDR2 SNEGSKA (reference sequence). This CDR3 has 13 residues. The CDR3, as DNA: TGCAGTGCTACATCCAAAACAGTCGGGGAGCAGTACTTC. Amino acids: CSATSKTVGEQYF.

At least ten counts were recorded for this clonotype. V and J are TRBV20-1 and TRBJ2-2; perhaps D is TRBD1 or TRBD2 (5 bases each). Germline CDR1 reads DFQATT; CDR2 reads SNEGSKA (reference sequence). Deletions cut 0 bases from V and 8 bases from J, with 7 bases between. The CDR3 extends over 12 amino acids. CDR3: CSARDGGGELFF. DNA for the CDR3: TGCAGTGCTAGAGATGGGGGAGGGGAGCTGTTTTTT.

This clonotype has ten or more counts. V and J are TRBV20-1 and TRBJ1-1; D might be TRBD1 (5 bases). CDR3 size: 14 residues. V was cut by 6 bases and J by 1 base, with 15 bases left in between. CDR1 DFQATT and CDR2 SNEGSKA come from the germline V gene (reference sequence). CDR3 amino acids: CSAKDRGGNTEAFF. The CDR3 DNA is TGCAGTGCCAAGGATCGGGGGGGGAACACTGAAGCTTTCTTT.

This clonotype was seen at least ten times. The chain joins TRBV7-2 to TRBJ2-7, with D perhaps given as TRBD1 or TRBD2 (5 bases each). The CDR3 contains 15 residues. Deletions cut 1 base from V and 0 bases from J, with 10 bases between. Germline CDR1 SGHTA, CDR2 FQGNSA. CDR3 amino acids: CASSLESGSSYEQYF. CDR3 nucleotide sequence: TGTGCCAGCAGCTTAGAATCAGGGAGCTCCTACGAGCAGTACTTC. Variable domain in full (rest from reference TRBV7-2 and TRBJ2-7): GAGVSQSPSNKVTEKGKDVELRCDPISGHTALYWYRQSLGQGLEFLIYFQGNSAPDKSGLPSDRFSAERTGGSVSTLTIQRTQQEDSAVYLCASSLESGSSYEQYFGPGTRLTVT.

The rearrangement links TRBV12-3 or TRBV12-4 to TRBJ1-4; the match to TRBD1 covers 7 bases. The CDR3 is 16 residues long. V gave up 6 bases and J gave up 2 bases; unmatched junction bases: 9. The CDR3 reads CASSGQGVRTNEKLFF. As DNA, the CDR3 is TGTGCCAGCAGCGGGCAGGGGGTAAGGACTAATGAAAAACTGTTTTTT.

The V call is TRBV6-1, the J call TRBJ2-1, with 7 bases identical to TRBD1. Germline CDR1 MNHNS, CDR2 SASEGT. V was pared by 6 bases and J by 3 bases, with 2 bases of the junction left unmatched. The CDR3 totals 13 residues. CDR3 sequence reads: CASSRQGYNEQFF. CDR3 coding DNA: TGTGCCAGCAGCCGACAGGGCTACAATGAGCAGTTCTTC.

Ten or more counts support this clonotype. A read error may produce the germline difference seen at one junction end. V usage is TRBV5-1 and J usage is TRBJ1-1; tentative D call: TRBD1 (6 bases). The CDR3 has 15 residues. Germline CDR1 SGHRS, CDR2 YFSETQ. The CDR3 sequence: CASSLGQIMNTEAFF. CDR3 nucleotides: TGTGCCAGCAGCCTAGGACAGATAATGAACACTGAAGCTTTCTTT.

This clonotype was seen ten or more times. The V gene is TRBV15, the J gene TRBJ2-1, with 9 positions matching TRBD2. The CDR3 runs to 15 residues. Germline trimming cut 1 base from V and 7 bases from J; bases unmatched to any gene: 5. Germline CDR1 is LNHNV and CDR2 is YYDKDF (reference sequence). The CDR3 region has the DNA TGTGCCACCAGCAGAGCGCGGGGGGGAGGGAATGAGCAGTTCTTC. Its protein product is CATSRARGGGNEQFF.

The V and J genes are TRBV12-3 or TRBV12-4 and TRBJ2-3, with TRBD1 as a possible D gene (6 bases). Trimming left V 2 bases short and J 1 base short, with 19 bases between. There are 18 residues in the CDR3. The CDR3 loop reads CASSLRGSTGGRTDTQYF. The CDR3 nucleotides read TGTGCCAGCAGTTTAAGGGGGAGTACTGGGGGCCGCACAGATACGCAGTATTTT.

Worth noting for this clonotype: With only one base between it and a far larger clone, this is likely a read error. The V call is TRBV7-9, the J call TRBJ1-1, with a possible D match to TRBD1 (6 bases). This CDR3 comprises 13 residues. CDR1 and CDR2 (germline): SEHNR, FQNEAQ (reference sequence). Written as DNA, the CDR3 is TGTGCCAGCAGCCACACAGGGAACACTGAAGCTCTCTTT. It specifies CASSHTGNTEALF.

The CDR3 sequence is CASSWGGGGDNEQFF. CDR3 bases: TGTGCCAGCAGCTGGGGGGGGGGGGGTGACAATGAGCAGTTCTTC. The chain combines TRBV11-3 with TRBJ2-1; 7 bases map to TRBD2. The length of the CDR3 is 15 residues. The V segment lost 4 bases and the J segment 5 bases; nucleotides outside the gene matches: 8. CDR1 and CDR2 (germline): SGHNT, YENEEA. The complete variable domain, with remaining parts taken from reference TRBV11-3 and TRBJ2-1, reads EAGVVQSPRYKIIEKKQPVAFWCNPISGHNTLYWYLQNLGQGPELLIRYENEEAVDDSQLPKDRFSAERLKGVDSTLKIQPAELGDSAVYLCASSWGGGGDNEQFFGPGTRLTVL.

In this sample, this clonotype turned up many times. The chain combines TRBV7-2 with TRBJ2-2; 11 bases are shared with TRBD2. J lost 4 bases, V lost 5 bases, and 6 bases had no gene match. This CDR3 region has 16 residues. CDR1 SGHTA and CDR2 FQGNSA come from the germline V gene. CDR3 protein: CASSLTSGGGTGELFF. The CDR3 DNA reads as TGTGCCAGCAGCCTAACTAGCGGGGGCGGCACCGGGGAGCTGTTTTTT.

This clonotype was detected many times. The CDR3 DNA is TGTGCCAGCAGCGTATTACAGGGTCATGGCTACACCTTC. Translation: CASSVLQGHGYTF. The chain couples TRBV9 to TRBJ1-2; TRBD1 is a possible D gene (6 bases). From germline, CDR1 is SGDLS and CDR2 YYNGEE. V was shortened by 1 base and J by 6 bases, with 10 bases between the two germline ends. The CDR3 is 13 residues long.